Shown below are 9 T cell receptor beta chains from a single sample sequenced in a study of T cells in Graves' hyperthyroidism and ophthalmopathy. Amplified TCR beta CDR3 regions derived from RNA transcripts. In the first-round RT-PCR of the TCR CDR3, the HTBI primer set was used. MiXCR was run by TCRdb on the multiplex PCR reads, yielding one entry per CDR3 protein. The data contain 560,000 or so distinct CDR3 sequences, roughly 21% of them singletons. Specimen: blood. These TCRs come from a man aged 40-49 years with Graves' ophthalmopathy.

The chain couples TRBV5-4 to TRBJ2-1; D call uncertain. The V gene lost 0 bases and the J gene lost 4 bases, with 11 bases spanning the gap. This CDR3 spans 15 amino acids. Germline loops: CDR1 SGHNT, CDR2 YYREEE (reference sequence). CDR3 loop: CASSLVNQPYNEQFF. The CDR3 coding sequence is TGTGCCAGCAGCTTGGTCAACCAACCGTACAATGAGCAGTTCTTC.

About this clonotype: Just one base apart from a much larger clone, this may be a read error. Here the CDR3 reads CASSHQRIGELFF. CDR3 DNA: TGTGCCAGCAGCCACCAGAGGATCGGGGAGCTGTTTTTT. V and J are TRBV5-5 and TRBJ2-2, with unresolved D. The CDR3 extends over 13 amino acids. Trimming stripped 4 bases from V and 7 bases from J, with 11 bases between. Germline values: CDR1 SGHKS, CDR2 YYEKEE (reference sequence).

This clonotype has at least ten counts. The chain recombines TRBV20-1 with TRBJ2-1, with unresolved D. The germline CDR1 and CDR2 sequences are DFQATT and SNEGSKA (reference sequence). The CDR3 runs to 15 residues. Trimming took off 0 bases at V and 2 bases at J, with 11 bases between the two ends. CDR3: CSARDLGGPYNEQFF. The CDR3 DNA sequence: TGCAGTGCTAGAGATCTCGGCGGCCCCTACAATGAGCAGTTCTTC.

This clonotype has just a few counts. V gene TRBV12-3 or TRBV12-4 combines with J gene TRBJ2-7, with D perhaps matching TRBD2 (5 bases). CDR3 length: 15 residues. Trimming pared 3 bases from V and 0 bases from J, leaving 12 bases between. In DNA, the CDR3 is TGTGCCAGCAGTTTCATACACGGGGACTCCTACGAGCAGTACTTC. It specifies CASSFIHGDSYEQYF.

This clonotype has a count of ten or more. The chain employs TRBV7-3 and TRBJ2-2; 7 bases are shared with TRBD2. CDR1 is SGHTA and CDR2 is FQGTGA in the germline V gene. The CDR3 runs 15 residues. With V trimmed by 5 bases and J by 0 bases, 3 bases remained unmatched. The CDR3 here is CASSRTSANTGELFF. In DNA, the CDR3 is TGTGCCAGCAGCCGGACTAGTGCGAACACCGGGGAGCTGTTTTTT.

The chain links TRBV11-2 to TRBJ2-2, with D maybe TRBD2 (5 bases). Trimming stripped 0 bases from V and 4 bases from J, with 9 bases between. This CDR3 region has 15 residues. The germline gives CDR1 SGHAT, CDR2 FQNNGV. CDR3 sequence: CASSLETSGTGELFF. In nucleotides, the CDR3 is TGTGCCAGCAGCTTAGAAACAAGCGGCACCGGGGAGCTGTTTTTT. The full variable domain, completed using reference TRBV11-2 and TRBJ2-2, is EAGVAQSPRYKIIEKRQSVAFWCNPISGHATLYWYQQILGQGPKLLIQFQNNGVVDDSQLPKDRFSAERLKGVDSTLKIQPAKLEDSAVYLCASSLETSGTGELFFGEGSRLTVL.

This clonotype showed up just a few times. The gene calls are TRBV4-1 and TRBJ2-3; D unresolved. The CDR3 length is 10 residues. CDR1 MGHRA and CDR2 YSYEKL come from the germline V gene. V lost 7 bases and J 5 bases, leaving 4 bases between the germline ends. The CDR3, as DNA: TGCGCCAGCAAAGGAGATACGCAGTATTTT. As protein: CASKGDTQYF.

This clonotype was seen ten or more times. The rearrangement uses TRBV5-1 and TRBJ1-1, with a weak D call TRBD1 (6 bases). Trimming took off 4 bases at V and 2 bases at J, with 12 bases between the two ends. CDR3 length equals 14 residues. Per germline, CDR1 SGHRS and CDR2 YFSETQ. The CDR3 here is CASSTLQGNTEAFF. The DNA of the CDR3 is TGCGCCAGCAGCACCCTACAGGGAAACACTGAAGCTTTCTTT.

This clonotype was seen more than once but under ten times. The chain recombines TRBV13 with TRBJ2-2; perhaps D is TRBD1 or TRBD2 (5 bases each). Trimming took off 5 bases at V and 7 bases at J, with 11 bases between the two ends. The CDR3 covers 13 residues. Per the germline V gene, CDR1 is PRHDT and CDR2 is FYEKMQ (reference sequence). CDR3 DNA: TGTGCCAGCAGCGTAGAGGGGATCGGGGAGCTGTTTTTT. It codes for CASSVEGIGELFF.